This TCR beta chain is drawn from a study of regulatory T cells in long-lasting Graves disease. Study-level results: There was favoring of TRBV28, TRBJ1-2 and TRBJ2-5 in persistent disease. Sharing of public clonotypes was greater in persistent patients (under 3,000) than in new patients (around 930). No thyroid tissue was studied; the work used peripheral blood only.

A remark on this clonotype: The antigen is unknown.

According to the study, TCR beta libraries were built with iRepertoire HTBI primers and CDR3-region Arm-PCR. TCRdb analysed the multiplex PCR reads with MiXCR anew, one entry per CDR3 protein. The data show 700,000 or so distinct CDR3 sequences, around 30% seen once. Stated time point: persistent/refractory GD, antithyroid drugs over 5 years with positive TRAb. The authors made the TCR library using RNA they extracted from PBMCs. EDTA tubes held roughly 9 milliliters of peripheral blood from each patient. Germline assignment: CDR1 ENHRY and CDR2 SYGVKD. Between the trimmed V and J ends, which lost 3 bases and 0 bases, there was a span of 12 bases. This CDR3 contains 15 residues.

This chain uses TRBV10-3 with TRBJ2-7, with D maybe TRBD1 (5 bases). The source material was peripheral blood mononuclear cells (PBMCs), sampled when the disease was refractory, from a patient treated with antithyroid drugs. The clonotype comes from a female donor with Graves disease. In nucleotides, the CDR3 is TGTGCCATCAGTGATGGCACCGACAGCTCCTACGAGCAGTACTTC. Protein product: CAISDGTDSSYEQYF.